A selection of T cell receptor beta chains follows, all from one sample in a study of blood T cell repertoires in COVID-19. Measured with immunoSEQ multiplex PCR; TCRdb has only the in-frame clones, and not every one. Seen here are around 250,000 clones, approximately 86% observed once, and the top ten hold 5.5% to 7.5%. The sequenced material came from peripheral blood. These receptor sequences come from a woman in her 70s with active or convalescent COVID-19. Both conserved end residues are part of each CDR3. D genes are given only for firm matches. Part of the rows lack a size; the others show once, few, many or a class for expanded clones.

d_gene: NA
j_gene: TRBJ1-1
abundance: NA
v_gene: TRBV7-2
CDR3aa: CASSLVGGPHEAFF
CDR3nt: TGTGCCAGCAGCTTAGTAGGGGGACCTCATGAAGCTTTCTTT

d_gene: NA
j_gene: TRBJ2-7
abundance: NA
v_gene: TRBV12-3/TRBV12-4
CDR3aa: CASSSGQINEQYF
CDR3nt: TGTGCCAGCAGTTCTGGACAGATCAACGAGCAGTACTTC

d_gene: NA
j_gene: TRBJ2-7
abundance: NA
v_gene: TRBV12-3/TRBV12-4
CDR3aa: CASRGQISYEQYF
CDR3nt: TGTGCCAGCAGAGGACAGATCTCCTACGAGCAGTACTTC

d_gene: NA
j_gene: TRBJ1-6
abundance: NA
v_gene: TRBV6-4
CDR3aa: CASGWDSNSPLHF
CDR3nt: TGTGCCAGCGGGTGGGACTCGAATTCACCCCTCCACTTT

d_gene: NA
j_gene: TRBJ1-6
abundance: NA
v_gene: TRBV5-1
CDR3aa: CASSLQGPTSYNSPLHF
CDR3nt: TGCGCCAGCAGCTTGCAGGGGCCAACCTCCTATAATTCACCCCTCCACTTT

d_gene: NA
j_gene: TRBJ1-6
abundance: NA
v_gene: TRBV5-8
CDR3aa: CASSLGEVLANSPLHF
CDR3nt: TGTGCCAGCAGCTTGGGGGAGGTGTTAGCTAATTCACCCCTCCACTTT

d_gene: TRBD2
j_gene: TRBJ2-3
abundance: NA
v_gene: TRBV7-9
CDR3aa: CAGTRTSGVDTQYF
CDR3nt: TGTGCCGGCACGAGGACTAGCGGGGTGGATACGCAGTATTTT

d_gene: NA
j_gene: TRBJ1-2
abundance: NA
v_gene: TRBV12-3/TRBV12-4
CDR3aa: CASSLVDYGYTF
CDR3nt: TGTGCCAGCAGTTTAGTCGACTATGGCTACACCTTC

d_gene: TRBD1
j_gene: TRBJ1-2
abundance: NA
v_gene: TRBV7-8
CDR3aa: CASSGRDSYGYTF
CDR3nt: TGTGCCAGCAGCGGCCGGGACAGCTATGGCTACACCTTC

d_gene: NA
j_gene: TRBJ1-4
abundance: NA
v_gene: TRBV6-1
CDR3aa: CASSEARGVNEKLFF
CDR3nt: TGTGCCAGCAGTGAAGCCCGGGGGGTGAATGAAAAACTGTTTTTT

d_gene: NA
j_gene: TRBJ2-7
abundance: once
v_gene: TRBV18
CDR3aa: CASSPIRSDEQYF
CDR3nt: TGTGCCAGCTCACCAATTCGCAGTGACGAGCAGTACTTC

d_gene: TRBD1
j_gene: TRBJ1-2
abundance: NA
v_gene: TRBV6-5
CDR3aa: CASSYSPGTARYGYTF
CDR3nt: TGTGCCAGCAGTTACTCGCCTGGGACAGCTCGTTATGGCTACACCTTC

d_gene: TRBD1
j_gene: TRBJ1-2
abundance: NA
v_gene: TRBV27
CDR3aa: CASSLGWDRTRPNYGYTF
CDR3nt: TGTGCCAGCAGTTTGGGTTGGGACAGGACCCGACCTAACTATGGCTACACCTTC

d_gene: TRBD2
j_gene: TRBJ2-5
abundance: NA
v_gene: TRBV7-9
CDR3aa: CASGGGETQYF
CDR3nt: TGTGCCAGCGGGGGGGGAGAGACCCAGTACTTC

d_gene: NA
j_gene: TRBJ1-2
abundance: NA
v_gene: TRBV6-5
CDR3aa: CASSIFQGNRYGYTF
CDR3nt: TGTGCCAGCAGCATTTTCCAGGGGAACAGATATGGCTACACCTTC

d_gene: NA
j_gene: TRBJ1-6
abundance: NA
v_gene: TRBV4-3
CDR3aa: CASSPQKGGESSPLHF
CDR3nt: TGCGCCAGCAGCCCCCAAAAGGGGGGGGAGTCTTCACCCCTCCACTTT

d_gene: NA
j_gene: TRBJ1-1
abundance: NA
v_gene: TRBV30
CDR3aa: CAWLLEGLNTEAFF
CDR3nt: TGTGCCTGGCTATTGGAGGGGTTGAACACTGAAGCTTTCTTT

d_gene: NA
j_gene: TRBJ2-2
abundance: few
v_gene: TRBV27
CDR3aa: CASSSGRDYTGELFF
CDR3nt: TGTGCCAGCAGTTCGGGCAGGGACTACACCGGGGAGCTGTTTTTT

d_gene: NA
j_gene: TRBJ1-3
abundance: NA
v_gene: TRBV7-8
CDR3aa: CATQQDGISGNTIYF
CDR3nt: TGTGCCACCCAACAGGACGGAATCTCTGGAAACACCATATATTTT

d_gene: TRBD1
j_gene: TRBJ2-7
abundance: NA
v_gene: TRBV5-6
CDR3aa: CASSLSGTELYEQYF
CDR3nt: TGTGCCAGCAGCTTGTCCGGGACAGAGCTCTACGAGCAGTACTTC

d_gene: TRBD1
j_gene: TRBJ1-2
abundance: NA
v_gene: TRBV23-1
CDR3aa: CASRTGGLHYGYTF
CDR3nt: TGCGCCAGCCGGACAGGCGGACTACACTATGGCTACACCTTC

d_gene: NA
j_gene: TRBJ1-5
abundance: NA
v_gene: TRBV24-1
CDR3aa: CATRVRGQLSNQPQHF
CDR3nt: TGTGCCACCAGGGTAAGAGGACAGTTGAGCAATCAGCCCCAGCATTTT

d_gene: TRBD1
j_gene: TRBJ1-2
abundance: NA
v_gene: TRBV6-6
CDR3aa: CASNYQGDYGYTF
CDR3nt: TGTGCCAGCAATTATCAGGGGGACTATGGCTACACCTTC

d_gene: NA
j_gene: TRBJ2-2
abundance: NA
v_gene: TRBV19
CDR3aa: CASSMRGELFF
CDR3nt: TGTGCCAGTAGTATGAGGGGGGAGCTGTTTTTT

d_gene: TRBD2
j_gene: TRBJ2-2
abundance: NA
v_gene: TRBV4-2
CDR3aa: CASSIRLAGDAGELFF
CDR3nt: TGTGCCAGCAGCATCCGACTAGCGGGGGATGCCGGGGAGCTGTTTTTT

d_gene: TRBD1
j_gene: TRBJ1-1
abundance: NA
v_gene: TRBV6-2/TRBV6-3
CDR3aa: CASSDRGRAFF
CDR3nt: TGTGCCAGCAGCGACAGGGGGCGAGCTTTCTTT

d_gene: TRBD1
j_gene: TRBJ1-5
abundance: once
v_gene: TRBV7-9
CDR3aa: CASSLGGTGANQPQHF
CDR3nt: TGTGCCAGCAGCTTAGGAGGGACAGGGGCGAATCAGCCCCAGCATTTT

d_gene: TRBD1
j_gene: TRBJ1-5
abundance: once
v_gene: TRBV19
CDR3aa: CASSISGTGGYSNQPQHF
CDR3nt: TGTGCCAGTAGTATATCTGGGACAGGCGGTTATAGCAATCAGCCCCAGCATTTT

d_gene: NA
j_gene: TRBJ1-2
abundance: NA
v_gene: TRBV27
CDR3aa: CASSGAGVNYGYTF
CDR3nt: TGTGCCAGCAGTGGGGCGGGAGTTAACTATGGCTACACCTTC

d_gene: TRBD1
j_gene: TRBJ2-5
abundance: NA
v_gene: TRBV7-9
CDR3aa: CASSLEGTGVETQYF
CDR3nt: TGTGCCAGCAGCTTAGAGGGGACAGGGGTCGAGACCCAGTACTTC

d_gene: NA
j_gene: TRBJ1-1
abundance: NA
v_gene: TRBV6-2/TRBV6-3
CDR3aa: CASSTGVLEAFF
CDR3nt: TGTGCCAGCAGTACCGGGGTTCTTGAAGCTTTCTTT

d_gene: NA
j_gene: TRBJ2-1
abundance: NA
v_gene: TRBV7-9
CDR3aa: CASSPDSSSYNEQFF
CDR3nt: TGTGCCAGCAGCCCCGACAGTAGCTCCTACAATGAGCAGTTCTTC

d_gene: NA
j_gene: TRBJ1-4
abundance: NA
v_gene: TRBV19
CDR3aa: CASTSKGGGPEKLFF
CDR3nt: TGTGCCAGTACCTCAAAAGGGGGGGGCCCTGAAAAACTGTTTTTT

d_gene: TRBD1
j_gene: TRBJ1-5
abundance: NA
v_gene: TRBV6-5
CDR3aa: CASSQGAEGDQPQHF
CDR3nt: TGTGCCAGCAGTCAGGGGGCGGAAGGCGATCAGCCCCAGCATTTT

d_gene: NA
j_gene: TRBJ1-2
abundance: NA
v_gene: TRBV4-3
CDR3aa: CASSQEIGRRGYTF
CDR3nt: TGCGCCAGCAGCCAAGAAATTGGCCGGCGGGGCTACACCTTC

d_gene: NA
j_gene: TRBJ1-1
abundance: NA
v_gene: TRBV7-9
CDR3aa: CASSLEGQRNTEAFF
CDR3nt: TGTGCCAGCAGCTTAGAAGGACAGCGGAACACTGAAGCTTTCTTT

d_gene: NA
j_gene: TRBJ2-5
abundance: NA
v_gene: TRBV6-6
CDR3aa: CASSYGGSQETQYF
CDR3nt: TGTGCCAGCAGTTATGGAGGGAGCCAAGAGACCCAGTACTTC

d_gene: NA
j_gene: TRBJ1-2
abundance: NA
v_gene: TRBV29-1
CDR3aa: CSVEEAHRGYGYTF
CDR3nt: TGCAGCGTTGAAGAGGCACACCGTGGCTATGGCTACACCTTC

d_gene: TRBD1
j_gene: TRBJ2-7
abundance: NA
v_gene: TRBV7-6
CDR3aa: CASSTPGQGYEQYF
CDR3nt: TGTGCCAGCAGCACCCCCGGACAGGGCTACGAGCAGTACTTC

d_gene: NA
j_gene: TRBJ1-1
abundance: NA
v_gene: TRBV9
CDR3aa: CASSVQGGSITEAFF
CDR3nt: TGTGCCAGCAGCGTACAGGGAGGTTCGATCACTGAAGCTTTCTTT

d_gene: NA
j_gene: TRBJ2-5
abundance: few
v_gene: TRBV5-1
CDR3aa: CASSLSGSETQYF
CDR3nt: TGCGCCAGCAGCTTGTCAGGGTCGGAGACCCAGTACTTC

d_gene: NA
j_gene: TRBJ2-3
abundance: NA
v_gene: TRBV5-1
CDR3aa: CASSEGVPDTQYF
CDR3nt: TGCGCCAGCAGTGAGGGGGTTCCAGATACGCAGTATTTT

d_gene: TRBD1
j_gene: TRBJ1-1
abundance: once
v_gene: TRBV6-5
CDR3aa: CASSYGQGPEAFF
CDR3nt: TGTGCCAGCAGTTACGGACAGGGGCCTGAAGCTTTCTTT

d_gene: NA
j_gene: TRBJ1-5
abundance: few
v_gene: TRBV29-1
CDR3aa: CSVAPGANQPQHF
CDR3nt: TGCAGCGTTGCCCCAGGGGCCAATCAGCCCCAGCATTTT

d_gene: TRBD2
j_gene: TRBJ2-3
abundance: NA
v_gene: TRBV7-2
CDR3aa: CASSFPGTKSTQYF
CDR3nt: TGTGCCAGCAGCTTCCCCGGGACTAAGAGCACGCAGTATTTT

d_gene: NA
j_gene: TRBJ1-4
abundance: NA
v_gene: TRBV12-5
CDR3aa: CASGLMPQDEKLFF
CDR3nt: TGTGCTAGTGGTTTGATGCCACAGGATGAAAAACTGTTTTTT

d_gene: NA
j_gene: TRBJ2-2
abundance: NA
v_gene: TRBV19
CDR3aa: CASSLGLLTGELFF
CDR3nt: TGTGCCAGTAGTCTGGGACTCCTCACCGGGGAGCTGTTTTTT

d_gene: NA
j_gene: TRBJ1-1
abundance: NA
v_gene: TRBV7-9
CDR3aa: CASRPLELNTEAFF
CDR3nt: TGTGCCAGCAGGCCTCTGGAGCTGAACACTGAAGCTTTCTTT

d_gene: NA
j_gene: TRBJ2-7
abundance: NA
v_gene: TRBV7-7
CDR3aa: CASSPSDTYEQYF
CDR3nt: TGTGCCAGCAGCCCCAGTGACACCTACGAGCAGTACTTC

d_gene: NA
j_gene: TRBJ1-4
abundance: once
v_gene: TRBV4-3
CDR3aa: CASSQDFGQSNEKLFF
CDR3nt: TGCGCCAGCAGCCAAGATTTTGGACAGTCGAATGAAAAACTGTTTTTT

d_gene: NA
j_gene: TRBJ1-3
abundance: NA
v_gene: TRBV12-3/TRBV12-4
CDR3aa: CASSSTTGNTIYF
CDR3nt: TGTGCCAGCAGTTCAACAACAGGAAACACCATATATTTT